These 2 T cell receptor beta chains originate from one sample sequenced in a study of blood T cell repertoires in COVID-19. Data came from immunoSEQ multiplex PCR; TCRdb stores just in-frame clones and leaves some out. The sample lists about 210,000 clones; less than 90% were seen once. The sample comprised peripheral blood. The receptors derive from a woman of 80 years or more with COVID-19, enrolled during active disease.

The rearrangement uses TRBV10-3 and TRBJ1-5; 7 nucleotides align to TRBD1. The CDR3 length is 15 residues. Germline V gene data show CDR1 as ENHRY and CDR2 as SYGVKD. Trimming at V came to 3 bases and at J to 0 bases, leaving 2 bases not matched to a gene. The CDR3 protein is CAISEQGNSNQPQHF. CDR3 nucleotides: TGTGCCATCAGTGAACAGGGGAATAGCAATCAGCCCCAGCATTTT.

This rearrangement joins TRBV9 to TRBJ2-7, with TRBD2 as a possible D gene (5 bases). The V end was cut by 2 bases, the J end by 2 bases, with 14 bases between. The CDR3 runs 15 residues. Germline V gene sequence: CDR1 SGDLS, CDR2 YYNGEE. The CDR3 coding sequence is TGTGCCAGCAGCGTCGGAGGTCCAAAGGCCTACGAGCAGTACTTC. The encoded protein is CASSVGGPKAYEQYF.